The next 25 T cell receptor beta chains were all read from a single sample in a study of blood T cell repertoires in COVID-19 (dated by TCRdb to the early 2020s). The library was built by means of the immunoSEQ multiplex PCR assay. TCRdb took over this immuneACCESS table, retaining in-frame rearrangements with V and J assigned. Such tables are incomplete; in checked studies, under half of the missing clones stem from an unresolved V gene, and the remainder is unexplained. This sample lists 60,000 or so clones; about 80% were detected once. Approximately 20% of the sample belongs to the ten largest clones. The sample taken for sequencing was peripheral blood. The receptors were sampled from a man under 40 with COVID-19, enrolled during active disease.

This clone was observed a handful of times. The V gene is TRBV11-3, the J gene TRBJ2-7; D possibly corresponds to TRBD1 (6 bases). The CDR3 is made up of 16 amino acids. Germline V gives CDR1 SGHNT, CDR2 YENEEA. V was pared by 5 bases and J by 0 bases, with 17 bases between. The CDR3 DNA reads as TGTGCCAGCAGCCCTGCTGGGACAACAATCTCCTACGAGCAGTACTTC. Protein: CASSPAGTTISYEQYF. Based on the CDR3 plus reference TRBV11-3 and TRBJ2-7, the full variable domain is EAGVVQSPRYKIIEKKQPVAFWCNPISGHNTLYWYLQNLGQGPELLIRYENEEAVDDSQLPKDRFSAERLKGVDSTLKIQPAELGDSAVYLCASSPAGTTISYEQYFGPGTRLTVT.

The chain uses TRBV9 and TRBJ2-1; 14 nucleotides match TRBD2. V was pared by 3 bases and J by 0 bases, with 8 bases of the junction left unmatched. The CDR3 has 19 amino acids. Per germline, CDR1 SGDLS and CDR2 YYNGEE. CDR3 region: CASSAEGTSGSPSYNEQFF. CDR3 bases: TGTGCCAGCAGCGCGGAAGGGACTAGCGGGAGCCCCTCCTACAATGAGCAGTTCTTC.

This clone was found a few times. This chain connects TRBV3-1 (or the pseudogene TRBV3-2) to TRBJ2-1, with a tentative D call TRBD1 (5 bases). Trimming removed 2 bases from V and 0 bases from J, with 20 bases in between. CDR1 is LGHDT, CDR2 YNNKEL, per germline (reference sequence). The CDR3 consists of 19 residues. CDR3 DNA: TGTGCCAGCAGCCAACAAACGATGGGGCAGCGACGCTCCTACAATGAGCAGTTCTTC. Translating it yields CASSQQTMGQRRSYNEQFF.

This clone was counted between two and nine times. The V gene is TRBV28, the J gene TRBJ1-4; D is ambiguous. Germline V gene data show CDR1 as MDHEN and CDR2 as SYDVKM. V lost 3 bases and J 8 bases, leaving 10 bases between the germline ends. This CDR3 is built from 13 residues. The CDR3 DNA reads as TGTGCCAGCAGTTTGGAGGAGGTGGAAAAACTGTTTTTT. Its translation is CASSLEEVEKLFF.

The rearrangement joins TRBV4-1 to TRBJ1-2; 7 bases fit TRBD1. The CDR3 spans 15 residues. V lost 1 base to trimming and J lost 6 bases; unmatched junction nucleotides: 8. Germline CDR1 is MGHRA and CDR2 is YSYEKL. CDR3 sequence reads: CASSQGVGQADGYTF. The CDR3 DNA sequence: TGCGCCAGCAGCCAAGGGGTTGGACAGGCCGATGGCTACACCTTC.

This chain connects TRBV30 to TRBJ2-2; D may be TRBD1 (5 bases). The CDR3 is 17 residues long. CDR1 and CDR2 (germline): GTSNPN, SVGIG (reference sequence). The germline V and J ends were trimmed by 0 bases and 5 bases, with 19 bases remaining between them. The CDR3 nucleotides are TGTGCCTGGAGTGTAAGGGGCCCCGCGGTAAGAACCGGGGAGCTGTTTTTT. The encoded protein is CAWSVRGPAVRTGELFF.

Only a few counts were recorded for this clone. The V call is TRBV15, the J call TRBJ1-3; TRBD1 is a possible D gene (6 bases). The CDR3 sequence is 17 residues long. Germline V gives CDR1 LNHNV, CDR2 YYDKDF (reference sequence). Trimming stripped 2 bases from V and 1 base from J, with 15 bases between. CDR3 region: CATSRLSRTASGNTIYF. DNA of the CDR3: TGTGCCACCAGCAGACTTTCTCGGACAGCATCTGGAAACACCATATATTTT.

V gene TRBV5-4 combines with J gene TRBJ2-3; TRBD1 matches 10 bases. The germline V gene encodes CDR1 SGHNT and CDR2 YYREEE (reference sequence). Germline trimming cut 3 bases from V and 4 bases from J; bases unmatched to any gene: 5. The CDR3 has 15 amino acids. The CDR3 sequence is CASSSTGGGSDTQYF. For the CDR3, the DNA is TGTGCCAGCAGCTCGACAGGGGGCGGTTCAGATACGCAGTATTTT.

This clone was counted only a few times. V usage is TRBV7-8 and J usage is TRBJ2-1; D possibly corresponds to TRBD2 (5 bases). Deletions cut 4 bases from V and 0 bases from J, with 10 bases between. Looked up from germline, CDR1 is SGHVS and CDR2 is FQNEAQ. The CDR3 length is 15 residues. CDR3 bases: TGTGCCAGCAGCTCCACCAGCGGCTCCTACAATGAGCAGTTCTTC. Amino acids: CASSSTSGSYNEQFF. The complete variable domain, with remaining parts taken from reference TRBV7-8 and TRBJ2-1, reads GAGVSQSPRYKVAKRGQDVALRCDPISGHVSLFWYQQALGQGPEFLTYFQNEAQLDKSGLPSDRFFAERPEGSVSTLKIQRTQQEDSAVYLCASSSTSGSYNEQFFGPGTRLTVL.

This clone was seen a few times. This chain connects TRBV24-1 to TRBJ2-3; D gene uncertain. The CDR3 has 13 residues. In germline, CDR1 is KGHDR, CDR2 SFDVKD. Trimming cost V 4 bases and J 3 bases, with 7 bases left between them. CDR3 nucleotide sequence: TGTGCCACCAGTGAGCTCGGTACAGATACGCAGTATTTT. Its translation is CATSELGTDTQYF.

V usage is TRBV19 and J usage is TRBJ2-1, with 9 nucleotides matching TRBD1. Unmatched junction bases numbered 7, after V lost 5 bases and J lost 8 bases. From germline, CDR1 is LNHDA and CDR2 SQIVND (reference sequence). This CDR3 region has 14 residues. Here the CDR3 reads CASSSGQGIDEQFF. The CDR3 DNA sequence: TGTGCCAGTAGTTCGGGACAGGGTATCGATGAGCAGTTCTTC.

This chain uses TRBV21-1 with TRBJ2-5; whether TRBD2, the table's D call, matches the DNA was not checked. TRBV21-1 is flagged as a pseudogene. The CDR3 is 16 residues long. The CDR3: CASSKLAGASGETQYF. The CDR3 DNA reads TGTGCCAGCAGCAAACTAGCGGGAGCGTCGGGAGAGACCCAGTACTTC.

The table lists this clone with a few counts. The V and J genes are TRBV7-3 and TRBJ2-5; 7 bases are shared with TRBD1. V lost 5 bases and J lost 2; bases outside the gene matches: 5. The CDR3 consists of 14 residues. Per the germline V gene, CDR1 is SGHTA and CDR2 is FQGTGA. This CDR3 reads CASSPRQGQETQYF. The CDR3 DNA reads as TGTGCCAGCAGCCCTCGACAGGGTCAAGAGACCCAGTACTTC.

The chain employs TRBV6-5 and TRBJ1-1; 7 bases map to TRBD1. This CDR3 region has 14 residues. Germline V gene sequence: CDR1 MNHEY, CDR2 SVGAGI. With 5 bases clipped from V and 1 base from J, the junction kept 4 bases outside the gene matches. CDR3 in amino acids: CASSIQGGNTEAFF. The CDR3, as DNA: TGTGCCAGCAGTATTCAGGGGGGGAACACTGAAGCTTTCTTT.

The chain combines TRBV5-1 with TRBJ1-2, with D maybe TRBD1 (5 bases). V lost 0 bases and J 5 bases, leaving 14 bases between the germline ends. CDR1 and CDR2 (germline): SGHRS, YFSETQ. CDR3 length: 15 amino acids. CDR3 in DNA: TGCGCCAGCAGCTTGGCGTCATCACGGGGGTATGGCTACACCTTC. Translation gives CASSLASSRGYGYTF. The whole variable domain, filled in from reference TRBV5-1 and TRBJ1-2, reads KAGVTQTPRYLIKTRGQQVTLSCSPISGHRSVSWYQQTPGQGLQFLFEYFSETQRNKGNFPGRFSGRQFSNSRSEMNVSTLELGDSALYLCASSLASSRGYGYTFGSGTRLTVV.

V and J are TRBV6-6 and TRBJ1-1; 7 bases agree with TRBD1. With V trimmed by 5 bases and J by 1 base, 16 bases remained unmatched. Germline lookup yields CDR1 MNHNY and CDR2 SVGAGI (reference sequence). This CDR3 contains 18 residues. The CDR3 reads CASSHNPLRTGENTEAFF. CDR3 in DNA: TGTGCCAGCAGTCACAACCCACTGAGGACAGGAGAGAACACTGAAGCTTTCTTT.

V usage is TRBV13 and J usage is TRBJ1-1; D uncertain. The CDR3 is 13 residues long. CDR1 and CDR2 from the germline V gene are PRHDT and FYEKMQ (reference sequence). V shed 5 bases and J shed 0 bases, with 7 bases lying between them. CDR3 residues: CASSEDLNTEAFF. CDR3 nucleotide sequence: TGTGCCAGCAGCGAGGACTTGAACACTGAAGCTTTCTTT. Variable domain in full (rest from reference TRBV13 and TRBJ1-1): AAGVIQSPRHLIKEKRETATLKCYPIPRHDTVYWYQQGPGQDPQFLISFYEKMQSDKGSIPDRFSAQQFSDYHSELNMSSLELGDSALYFCASSEDLNTEAFFGQGTRLTVV.

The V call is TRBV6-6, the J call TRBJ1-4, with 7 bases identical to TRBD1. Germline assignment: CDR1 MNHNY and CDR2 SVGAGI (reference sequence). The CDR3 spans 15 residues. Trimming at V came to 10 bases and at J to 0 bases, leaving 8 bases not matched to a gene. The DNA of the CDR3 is TGTGCCACCCGACAGGGCATTACAACTAATGAAAAACTGTTTTTT. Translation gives CATRQGITTNEKLFF.

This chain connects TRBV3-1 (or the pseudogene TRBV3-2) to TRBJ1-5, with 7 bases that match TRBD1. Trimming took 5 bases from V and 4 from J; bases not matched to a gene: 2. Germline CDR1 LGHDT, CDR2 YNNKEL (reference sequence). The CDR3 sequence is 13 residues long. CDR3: CASSLQGNQPQHF. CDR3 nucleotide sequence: TGTGCCAGCAGCTTACAGGGGAATCAGCCCCAGCATTTT.

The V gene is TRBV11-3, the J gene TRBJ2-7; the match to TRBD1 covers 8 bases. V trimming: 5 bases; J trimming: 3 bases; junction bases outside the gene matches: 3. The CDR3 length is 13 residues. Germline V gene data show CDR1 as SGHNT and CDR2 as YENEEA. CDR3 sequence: CASSTGQGYEQYF. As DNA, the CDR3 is TGTGCCAGCAGCACCGGACAGGGCTACGAGCAGTACTTC.

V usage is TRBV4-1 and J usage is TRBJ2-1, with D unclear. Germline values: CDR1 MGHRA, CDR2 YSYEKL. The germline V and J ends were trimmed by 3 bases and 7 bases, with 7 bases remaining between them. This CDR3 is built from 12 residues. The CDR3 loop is CASSHTRNEQFF. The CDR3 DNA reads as TGCGCCAGCAGCCACACGAGAAATGAGCAGTTCTTC.

The CDR3 protein is CASSEATGTSYRETQYF. CDR3 coding DNA: TGTGCCAGCAGCGAAGCCACCGGGACTAGCTATCGAGAGACCCAGTACTTC. This sequence joins TRBV5-4 and TRBJ2-5, with 9 bases lining up with TRBD2. Germline-derived CDR1 and CDR2 are SGHNT and YYREEE (reference sequence). CDR3 length: 17 residues. The junction had 14 bases not matched to a gene; V was cut back by 4 bases and J by 4 bases. The variable domain in full, with the rest retrieved from reference TRBV5-4 and TRBJ2-5, is ETGVTQSPTHLIKTRGQQVTLRCSSQSGHNTVSWYQQALGQGPQFIFQYYREEENGRGNFPPRFSGLQFPNYSSELNVNALELDDSALYLCASSEATGTSYRETQYFGPGTRLLVL.

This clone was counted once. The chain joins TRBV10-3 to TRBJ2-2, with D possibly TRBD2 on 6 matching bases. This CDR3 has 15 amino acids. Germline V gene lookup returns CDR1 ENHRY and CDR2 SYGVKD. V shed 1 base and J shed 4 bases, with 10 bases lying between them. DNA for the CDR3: TGTGCCATCAGTGAGTTACCTAGCGTCACCGGGGAGCTGTTTTTT. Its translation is CAISELPSVTGELFF.

The CDR3 region is CASSLSKQGDSGYEQYF. The CDR3, as DNA: TGTGCCAGCAGCTTGTCTAAACAGGGGGACTCCGGCTACGAGCAGTACTTC. The chain uses TRBV7-6 and TRBJ2-7; 8 bases are a match to TRBD1. The J segment lost 3 bases and the V segment lost 3 bases, leaving 13 bases of the junction unmatched. This CDR3 region has 17 residues. Germline CDR1 reads SGHVS; CDR2 reads FNYEAQ.

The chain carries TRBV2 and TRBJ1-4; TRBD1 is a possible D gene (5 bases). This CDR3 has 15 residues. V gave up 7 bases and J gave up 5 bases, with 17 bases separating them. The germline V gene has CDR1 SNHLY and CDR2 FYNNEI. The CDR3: CASNGQGLENEKLFF. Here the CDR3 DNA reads TGTGCCAGCAACGGGCAGGGCCTGGAAAATGAAAAACTGTTTTTT.